These 14 T cell receptor beta chains were all obtained from the same sample, sequenced in a study of cytomegalovirus exposure and HLA in healthy donors. It was with 60 Vbeta and 13 Jbeta primers that the PCR ran. This table comes from immunoSEQ multiplex PCR, and its TCRdb copy is limited to in-frame clones, with some not included. The repertoire includes under 150,000 clones, 79% of them detected once, and more than 0.95% sits in the top ten. Sequences were obtained from PBMCs. These receptors were obtained from a man aged 18 to 29 in good health and CMV-seronegative.

This chain uses TRBV15 with TRBJ1-6; 9 nucleotides align to TRBD1. The germline gives CDR1 LNHNV, CDR2 YYDKDF (reference sequence). This CDR3 comprises 15 residues. J lost 10 bases, V lost 0 bases, and 4 bases had no gene match. The CDR3: CATSREGQGVSPLHF. The CDR3 nucleotides read TGTGCCACCAGCAGAGAGGGACAGGGAGTCTCACCCCTCCACTTT.

J is TRBJ1-2 and V is TRBV9; 10 positions match TRBD1. Germline trimming cut 0 bases from V and 3 bases from J; bases unmatched to any gene: 11. Germline V gives CDR1 SGDLS, CDR2 YYNGEE. The CDR3 has 18 amino acids. The CDR3 region has the DNA TGTGCCAGCAGCGTAGGGAGGACGTTTGGACAGGGGGACTATGGCTACACCTTC. Protein sequence: CASSVGRTFGQGDYGYTF.

This chain uses TRBV7-2 with TRBJ2-7; the match to TRBD1 covers 8 bases. The V gene's germline CDR1 is SGHTA and CDR2 FQGNSA. V was clipped by 1 base and J by 1 base; unmatched bases: 9. The CDR3 contains 17 residues. The DNA for the CDR3 is TGTGCCAGCAGCTTAGTGGGGCGACAGGGGAGGTCCTACGAGCAGTACTTC. This gives the protein CASSLVGRQGRSYEQYF.

This rearrangement joins TRBV19 to TRBJ1-2; D is possibly TRBD1 (5 bases). The CDR3 runs 13 residues. Trimming shortened V by 7 bases and J by 7 bases, and 16 bases separated the two germline ends. Per germline, CDR1 LNHDA and CDR2 SQIVND (reference sequence). The CDR3 is CASTGDPLSGYTF. CDR3 coding DNA: TGTGCCAGTACGGGGGACCCATTAAGTGGCTACACCTTC. The whole variable domain, remainder taken from reference TRBV19 and TRBJ1-2, is DGGITQSPKYLFRKEGQNVTLSCEQNLNHDAMYWYRQDPGQGLRLIYYSQIVNDFQKGDIAEGYSVSREKKESFPLTVTSAQKNPTAFYLCASTGDPLSGYTFGSGTRLTVV.

V and J are TRBV18 and TRBJ2-7; the match to TRBD1 covers 7 bases. V gave up 4 bases and J gave up 0 bases; unmatched junction bases: 3. There are 14 residues in the CDR3. CDR1 is KGHSH and CDR2 is LQKENI in the germline V gene. DNA of the CDR3: TGTGCCAGCTCACAGGCAGGGGGCTCCTACGAGCAGTACTTC. Amino acid sequence: CASSQAGGSYEQYF.

In this sample, this clone turned up a few times. The gene calls are TRBV5-1 and TRBJ1-2; 8 nucleotides agree with TRBD1. The CDR3 runs 14 residues. J was trimmed by 4 bases and V by 0 bases; bases with no gene match: 2. The germline CDR1 and CDR2 sequences are SGHRS and YFSETQ. CDR3 DNA: TGCGCCAGCAGCTTGGGACAGGGGCCCTATGGCTACACCTTC. It is translated as CASSLGQGPYGYTF.

The chain couples TRBV2 to TRBJ2-5, with D possibly TRBD1 on 6 matching bases. Germline V gene sequence: CDR1 SNHLY, CDR2 FYNNEI. V was shortened by 6 bases and J by 1 base, with 6 bases between the two germline ends. CDR3 size: 12 residues. The CDR3 reads CASRGGQETQYF. In DNA, the CDR3 is TGTGCCAGCAGAGGGGGCCAAGAGACCCAGTACTTC.

This chain connects TRBV7-2 to TRBJ1-2; the D is unclear. CDR1 and CDR2 (germline): SGHTA, FQGNSA. The CDR3 totals 14 residues. The germline V and J ends were trimmed by 2 bases and 4 bases, with 11 bases remaining between them. The CDR3 coding sequence is TGTGCCAGCAGCTTAAGTCCAGACTCCTATGGCTACACCTTC. This translates into CASSLSPDSYGYTF.

This clone has more than one count but fewer than ten. V is TRBV4-3 and J is TRBJ2-1, with D possibly TRBD1 on 6 matching bases. CDR1 LGHNA and CDR2 YSLEER come from the germline V gene. This CDR3 spans 13 amino acids. The V and J ends lost 5 bases and 3 bases respectively, with 8 bases between them. The DNA of the CDR3 is TGCGCCAGCAGCACGGACAGCTACAATGAGCAGTTCTTC. It is translated as CASSTDSYNEQFF.

V usage is TRBV9 and J usage is TRBJ1-1; 7 positions agree with TRBD1. Trimming removed 3 bases from V and 0 bases from J; junction bases left unmatched: 2. The germline V gene encodes CDR1 SGDLS and CDR2 YYNGEE. The CDR3 loop spans 14 amino acids. CDR3 nucleotide sequence: TGTGCCAGCAGCGCGGACAGGATGAACACTGAAGCTTTCTTT. Its translation is CASSADRMNTEAFF.

The genes are TRBV2 and TRBJ2-2; tentatively, D is TRBD2 (6 bases). The germline V gene encodes CDR1 SNHLY and CDR2 FYNNEI. The CDR3 covers 13 residues. With 6 bases removed from V and 6 bases from J, the gap between germline ends came to 11 bases. CDR3 bases: TGTGCCAGCAGCATTTCTAGCGCCGGGGAGCTGTTTTTT. Its translation: CASSISSAGELFF.

The chain links TRBV5-4 to TRBJ2-5; possible D gene TRBD2, 5 bases. Deletions cut 4 bases from V and 0 bases from J, with 13 bases between. This CDR3 region has 15 residues. Germline lookup yields CDR1 SGHNT and CDR2 YYREEE (reference sequence). Here the CDR3 reads CASSLHPGYQETQYF. CDR3 DNA sequence: TGTGCCAGCAGCCTGCATCCGGGGTACCAAGAGACCCAGTACTTC.

The chain couples TRBV5-6 to TRBJ1-2; TRBD1 is a possible D gene (6 bases). CDR3 length equals 15 residues. CDR1 is SGHDT, CDR2 YYEEEE, per germline. Trimming stripped 4 bases from V and 5 bases from J, with 18 bases between. The CDR3 is CASSPTGGGLYGYTF. DNA of the CDR3: TGTGCCAGCAGCCCAACTGGCGGGGGGCTTTATGGCTACACCTTC. The full variable domain, rest sourced from reference TRBV5-6 and TRBJ1-2, is DAGVTQSPTHLIKTRGQQVTLRCSPKSGHDTVSWYQQALGQGPQFIFQYYEEEERQRGNFPDRFSGHQFPNYSSELNVNALLLGDSALYLCASSPTGGGLYGYTFGSGTRLTVV.

This chain joins TRBV4-1 and TRBJ2-7, with a possible D match to TRBD1 (6 bases). The CDR3 sequence is 15 residues long. Germline assignment: CDR1 MGHRA and CDR2 YSYEKL. Trimming took 0 bases from V and 1 from J, leaving 10 bases between them. The CDR3 region is CASSQEGQRSYEQYF. The CDR3, as DNA: TGCGCCAGCAGCCAAGAAGGACAGAGGTCCTACGAGCAGTACTTC.